The rows below give T cell receptor beta chains drawn from one sample of a study of blood T cells in healthy people across ages. TCRdb re-analysed the 5' RACE reads in MiXCR, keeping a single row per CDR3 protein. The sample yields roughly 700,000 distinct CDR3 sequences, roughly 25% seen once. The sample was also linked to a second study, of T cells of mothers and their children.

The sequenced sample consisted of blood. These receptors originate from a boy younger than 18 in good health. CDR3s include the opening cysteine and the closing phenylalanine or tryptophan. D genes are given only for firm matches. Clone size is stated in some rows and not others, as once, few, many or a class when expanded.

TGTGCCAGCACCCCCAAGCAAGGGGGTTACGAGCAGTACTTC | CASTPKQGGYEQYF | TRBV6-1 | . | . | TRBJ2-7
TGCAGCGCTATCGGCCTTAACTATGGCTACACCTTC | CSAIGLNYGYTF | TRBV29-1 | . | . | TRBJ1-2
TGTGCCAGCAGCTTGGAGCTCGGGGGTTACACCGAAGCTTTCTTT | CASSLELGGYTEAFF | TRBV5-5 | . | . | TRBJ1-1
TGTGCCAGCAGCTTATTCGCACCTAGCGGGGGGGTAAACATTCAGTACTTC | CASSLFAPSGGVNIQYF | TRBV7-2 | . | TRBD2 | TRBJ2-4
TGTGCCAGCAACCCTTTAGGACAGGGCCCCACAGATACGCAGTATTTT | CASNPLGQGPTDTQYF | TRBV28 | . | TRBD1 | TRBJ2-3
TGTGCCAGCAGCATAGGATGGGGAGTCCTTTCCTACGAGCAGTACTTC | CASSIGWGVLSYEQYF | TRBV7-9 | . | . | TRBJ2-7
TGTGCCAGCAGTTACGTCCAGACCAATAGCAATCAGCCCCAGCATTTT | CASSYVQTNSNQPQHF | TRBV6-6 | once | . | TRBJ1-5
TGTGCCAGCAGTGAATCCGGGACAGGGAGTGTCAATGAGCAGTTCTTC | CASSESGTGSVNEQFF | TRBV25-1 | few | TRBD1 | TRBJ2-1
TGTGCCAGCAGCCAAGTTTGGGAGGTGGGACTAGCGGGGAATGAGCAGTTCTTC | CASSQVWEVGLAGNEQFF | TRBV3-1 | . | TRBD2 | TRBJ2-1
TGTGCCAGCAGCTTACGAGCGGGGGTGGAAGAGCAGTACTTC | CASSLRAGVEEQYF | TRBV13 | . | TRBD2 | TRBJ2-5
TGTGCCAGCAGCCAGCGGGGGTTTTCACCCCTCCACTTT | CASSQRGFSPLHF | TRBV6-5 | . | . | TRBJ1-6
TGTGCCAGCAGGGAGGCAGATACGCAGTATTTT | CASREADTQYF | TRBV28 | few | . | TRBJ2-3
TGTGCCAGCAGTGTAGATTTGGGGCAGACAGATACGCAGTATTTT | CASSVDLGQTDTQYF | TRBV6-1 | . | . | TRBJ2-3
TGTGCCAGCAGCTTCGGACTGGGTGAGCAGTTCTTC | CASSFGLGEQFF | TRBV5-6 | few | . | TRBJ2-1
TGCAGCGTGGACTTGGCTGAAGCTTTCTTT | CSVDLAEAFF | TRBV29-1 | . | . | TRBJ1-1
TGTGCCAGCAGTGAGGAGTGGGACAGGAACAATGAGCAGTTCTTC | CASSEEWDRNNEQFF | TRBV2 | few | TRBD1 | TRBJ2-1
TGTGCCAGCAGCCATCAGGGACTAGCGAAGGATGAGCAGTTCTTC | CASSHQGLAKDEQFF | TRBV3-1 | . | TRBD2 | TRBJ2-1
TGTGCCAGCAGCCTCCCTGGAGGGGCGCTTGAGACCCAGTACTTC | CASSLPGGALETQYF | TRBV14 | few | . | TRBJ2-5
TGTGCCATCAGTGAGACCTACCGGGACAGCTATGGCTACACCTTC | CAISETYRDSYGYTF | TRBV10-3 | few | TRBD1 | TRBJ1-2
TGTGCCATCAGTATGGACAGGGGGATAAGAGAGACCCAGTACTTC | CAISMDRGIRETQYF | TRBV10-3 | once | TRBD1 | TRBJ2-5
TGTGCCATCAGGGAACTAGCGGCCCCGGATTTGGGGGCCAACGTCCTGACTTTC | CAIRELAAPDLGANVLTF | TRBV10-3 | many | TRBD2 | TRBJ2-6
TGCGCCAGCAGCTTAGGTCCGGCGGTGAACACCGGGGAGCTGTTTTTT | CASSLGPAVNTGELFF | TRBV5-1 | . | . | TRBJ2-2
TGCAGTGCTAGACGCCTCGGCGGGGGTGAGACCCAGTACTTC | CSARRLGGGETQYF | TRBV20-1 | . | TRBD2 | TRBJ2-5
TGTGCCAGCAGCTGGATGGGTCGTGCAGGGGGCGACTACGAGCAGTACTTC | CASSWMGRAGGDYEQYF | TRBV11-2 | . | TRBD1 | TRBJ2-7
TGTGCCAGCAGTTACGGCGGGGACAGGGTCTCCTACGAGCAGTACTTC | CASSYGGDRVSYEQYF | TRBV6-5 | . | TRBD1 | TRBJ2-7
TGCAGTGCTAGAGGCAAGGCCTTTGGGCTTGAGCAGTTCTTC | CSARGKAFGLEQFF | TRBV20-1 | . | . | TRBJ2-1
TGCAGTGCTAGAGACCCCGACCCGAGCTCCTACAATGAGCAGTTCTTC | CSARDPDPSSYNEQFF | TRBV20-1 | . | . | TRBJ2-1